One sample yielded the 6 T cell receptor beta chains listed below, sequenced in a study of early T cells in non-severe SARS-CoV-2 infection. TCRdb re-called the 5' RACE reads through MiXCR, storing one row per CDR3 protein. The profile shows tens of thousands of distinct CDR3 sequences, about 12% of them singletons. The sample comprised whole blood. These receptors all stem from an adult who was a healthcare worker with PCR-confirmed SARS-CoV-2 infection or an uninfected control (not recorded which).

This chain uses TRBV4-2 with TRBJ2-2; D is possibly TRBD2 (6 bases). The CDR3 extends over 17 amino acids. Deletions cut 1 base from V and 5 bases from J, with 17 bases between. The V gene's germline CDR1 is LGHNA and CDR2 YNFKEQ. CDR3 protein: CASSQGGGVVWTGELFF. In nucleotides, the CDR3 is TGTGCCAGCAGCCAAGGCGGCGGGGTTGTATGGACCGGGGAGCTGTTTTTT.

The chain links TRBV5-6 to TRBJ2-7, with D perhaps TRBD1 (6 bases). The CDR3 totals 15 residues. Germline CDR1 and CDR2: SGHDT and YYEEEE. V dropped 9 bases and J dropped 5 bases, with 24 bases sitting between them. CDR3 region: CATNPRDNLDHEQYF. CDR3 in DNA: TGTGCCACGAACCCACGGGACAACCTGGACCACGAGCAGTACTTC.

This clonotype was seen ten or more times. Written as DNA, the CDR3 is TGTGCCAGCAGCTTAGGGGGGGGTTACACCTACAATGAGCAGTTCTTC. Translation: CASSLGGGYTYNEQFF. The genes are TRBV7-6 and TRBJ2-1, with 7 bases fitting TRBD2. With 1 base clipped from V and 2 bases from J, the junction kept 5 bases outside the gene matches. Germline assignment: CDR1 SGHVS and CDR2 FNYEAQ. The CDR3 consists of 16 residues. The full variable domain, completed using reference TRBV7-6 and TRBJ2-1, is GAGVSQSPRYKVTKRGQDVALRCDPISGHVSLYWYRQALGQGPEFLTYFNYEAQQDKSGLPNDRFSAERPEGSISTLTIQRTEQRDSAMYRCASSLGGGYTYNEQFFGPGTRLTVL.

This clonotype has more than one count but fewer than ten. The rearrangement uses TRBV20-1 and TRBJ2-1; TRBD2 matches 14 bases. From germline, CDR1 is DFQATT and CDR2 SNEGSKA (reference sequence). The V segment lost 6 bases and the J segment 2 bases; nucleotides outside the gene matches: 12. The CDR3 runs to 18 residues. The CDR3 is CSAPSPGTSGGPYNEQFF. In DNA, the CDR3 is TGCAGTGCCCCCTCCCCCGGGACTAGCGGGGGTCCCTACAATGAGCAGTTCTTC.

The chain carries TRBV7-2 and TRBJ2-3; 12 nucleotides agree with TRBD1. The germline CDR1 and CDR2 sequences are SGHTA and FQGNSA. The CDR3 extends over 16 amino acids. The junction had 5 bases not matched to a gene; V was cut back by 4 bases and J by 3 bases. CDR3 sequence reads: CASSSGTGGSTDTQYF. CDR3 in DNA: TGTGCCAGCAGCTCGGGGACAGGGGGCTCGACAGATACGCAGTATTTT.

This clonotype was counted only a few times. V usage is TRBV29-1 and J usage is TRBJ2-2; weak D call: TRBD2 (5 bases). Trimming stripped 7 bases from V and 6 bases from J, with 12 bases between. The CDR3 is made up of 12 amino acids. The V gene's germline CDR1 is SQVTM and CDR2 ANQGSEA. This CDR3 is CSAALRAGELFF. The CDR3, as DNA: TGCAGCGCAGCTCTGAGGGCCGGGGAGCTGTTTTTT.